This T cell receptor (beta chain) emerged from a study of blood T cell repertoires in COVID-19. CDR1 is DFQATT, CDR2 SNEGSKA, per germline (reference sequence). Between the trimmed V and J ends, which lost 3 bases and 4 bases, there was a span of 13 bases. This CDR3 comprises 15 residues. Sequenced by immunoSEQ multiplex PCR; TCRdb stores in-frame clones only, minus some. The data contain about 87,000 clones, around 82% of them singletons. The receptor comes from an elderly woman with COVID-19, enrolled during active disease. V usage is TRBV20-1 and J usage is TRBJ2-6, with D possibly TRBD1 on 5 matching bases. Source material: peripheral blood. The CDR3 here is CSASTGLLGANVLTF. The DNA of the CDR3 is TGCAGTGCTAGTACAGGTCTCTTGGGGGCCAACGTCCTGACTTTC.